The present entry profiles one T cell receptor (beta chain) with its context. Its antigen is unknown. This sample was included in a study of T cells in tumors after PD-1 blockade. The overall study: No patient had prior checkpoint blockade, systemic immunosuppression, or radiotherapy within 4 weeks. Peripheral blood samples averaged roughly 40,000 unique clonotypes and about 120,000 templates. Patients received pembrolizumab 200 mg every 3 weeks or cemiplimab 350 mg every 2 weeks.

Sequenced by immunoSEQ multiplex PCR; TCRdb stores in-frame clones only, minus some. Among approximately 50,000 clones listed, roughly 84% were seen once. Whole-study findings and limits: Peripheral recruitment is suggested, as some novel exhausted tumor clones were in pre-treatment blood.

Sequencing was performed on PBMCs, taken before anti-PD-1 therapy. The receptor's source is a human donor with advanced basal cell or squamous cell carcinoma (not recorded which).

CDR3 region: CATSRDEGISYF. CDR3 bases: TGTGCCACCAGCAGAGATGAAGGGATATCTTACTTC. The rearrangement links TRBV15 to TRBJ2-7, with D unclear. The CDR3 spans 12 residues. Trimming shortened V by 0 bases and J by 13 bases, and 13 bases separated the two germline ends. Germline loops: CDR1 LNHNV, CDR2 YYDKDF (reference sequence).